The 28 T cell receptor beta chains reported below all come from one sample, sequenced in a study of identical twins. Via MiXCR, TCRdb re-called the 5' RACE reads, giving one row per CDR3 protein. The sample holds about 900,000 distinct CDR3 sequences, around 12% seen once. This same sample was also part of a study on yellow fever vaccine responses in identical twins.

Sequences were obtained from PBMCs. The receptor set was obtained from a woman in her late teens or twenties in good health.

The sample holds a few counts of this clonotype. This rearrangement joins TRBV20-1 to TRBJ1-1; 7 bases match TRBD1. V shed 3 bases, J shed 3 bases, and the junction held 7 bases outside the gene matches. The germline V gene encodes CDR1 DFQATT and CDR2 SNEGSKA (reference sequence). The CDR3 length is 14 residues. CDR3 in DNA: TGCAGTGCTAGTACTCGGGACAGCTACACTGAAGCTTTCTTT. Translation gives CSASTRDSYTEAFF.

The chain combines TRBV13 with TRBJ2-5; D not certain. Germline CDR1 PRHDT, CDR2 FYEKMQ (reference sequence). The CDR3 runs to 14 residues. The germline V and J ends were trimmed by 4 bases and 2 bases, with 11 bases remaining between them. CDR3 in amino acids: CASSSKTHQETQYF. The CDR3 DNA reads as TGTGCCAGCAGCTCTAAGACACATCAAGAGACCCAGTACTTC.

This clonotype has a handful of counts. V is TRBV11-3 and J is TRBJ2-1; D is ambiguous. V was trimmed by 3 bases and J by 1 base, leaving 16 bases between them. Germline V gene sequence: CDR1 SGHNT, CDR2 YENEEA. There are 17 residues in the CDR3. CDR3 in DNA: TGTGCCAGCAGCTTGCCTGGAGTGTCCCTTTCCTACAATGAGCAGTTCTTC. Translation gives CASSLPGVSLSYNEQFF.

This clonotype has a handful of counts. V is TRBV7-6 and J is TRBJ1-3, with D hard to call. In germline, CDR1 is SGHVS, CDR2 FNYEAQ. V was clipped by 3 bases and J by 2 bases, with 11 bases between them. The CDR3 runs 15 residues. The CDR3 region has the DNA TGTGCCAGCAGCTTGGCCCCCACCCCTGGAAACACCATATATTTT. As protein: CASSLAPTPGNTIYF. The variable domain in full, completed from reference TRBV7-6 and TRBJ1-3, reads GAGVSQSPRYKVTKRGQDVALRCDPISGHVSLYWYRQALGQGPEFLTYFNYEAQQDKSGLPNDRFSAERPEGSISTLTIQRTEQRDSAMYRCASSLAPTPGNTIYFGEGSWLTVV.

The V gene is TRBV12-3 or TRBV12-4, the J gene TRBJ2-1; 9 bases are shared with TRBD2. Germline trimming cut 0 bases from V and 6 bases from J; bases unmatched to any gene: 9. This CDR3 spans 17 amino acids. The CDR3: CASSLAGVAGAGNEQFF. CDR3 bases: TGTGCCAGCAGTTTAGCGGGGGTAGCGGGGGCCGGCAATGAGCAGTTCTTC.

The rearrangement uses TRBV6-1 and TRBJ2-5; 7 bases agree with TRBD1. V was pared by 4 bases and J by 5 bases, with 13 bases of the junction left unmatched. CDR1 and CDR2 (germline): MNHNS, SASEGT. This CDR3 region has 16 residues. Here the CDR3 DNA reads TGTGCCAGCAGTGGACGTTTGGACAGGTCTTGGGAGACCCAGTACTTC. Protein: CASSGRLDRSWETQYF.

This clonotype turned up a few times. The V and J genes are TRBV2 and TRBJ2-7; tentative D call: TRBD2 (5 bases). The V and J ends lost 6 bases and 6 bases respectively, with 12 bases between them. This CDR3 has 12 amino acids. Germline-derived CDR1 and CDR2 are SNHLY and FYNNEI. CDR3 sequence: CASSHELGEQYV. As DNA, the CDR3 is TGTGCCAGCAGCCACGAACTAGGCGAGCAGTACGTC.

This clonotype appeared a few times. The chain carries TRBV9 and TRBJ2-1, with D possibly TRBD1 on 5 matching bases. The CDR3 is 15 residues long. The germline gives CDR1 SGDLS, CDR2 YYNGEE. Deletions cut 4 bases from V and 6 bases from J, with 17 bases between. The CDR3 DNA is TGTGCCAGCAGCCCCCTGGCAGGGATAATCAATGAGCAGTTCTTC. Translating it yields CASSPLAGIINEQFF.

This clonotype was found many times. V is TRBV21-1 and J is TRBJ2-7; the listed D gene, TRBD2, was not tested against the DNA. TRBV21-1 is tagged as a pseudogene. The CDR3 covers 17 residues. The CDR3 region is CASSKGCGSGLRNEQYF. The CDR3 region has the DNA TGTGCCAGCAGCAAAGGATGCGGTAGCGGGTTAAGAAACGAGCAGTACTTC.

This clonotype has at least ten counts. V and J are TRBV4-1 and TRBJ2-7, with 11 bases identical to TRBD2. Looked up from germline, CDR1 is MGHRA and CDR2 is YSYEKL. V shed 5 bases and J 0 bases; nucleotides not matched to a gene: 6. This CDR3 spans 16 amino acids. CDR3 region: CASSKGLAGVSYEQYF. The CDR3 DNA follows: TGCGCCAGCAGCAAAGGACTAGCGGGTGTCTCCTACGAGCAGTACTTC.

In its sample, this clonotype was seen a few times. The V and J genes are TRBV18 and TRBJ2-7; 9 bases map to TRBD1. Looked up from germline, CDR1 is KGHSH and CDR2 is LQKENI. J was trimmed by 6 bases and V by 4 bases; bases with no gene match: 10. The CDR3 extends over 15 amino acids. CDR3 loop: CASSQGVRDRAEQYF. The CDR3 nucleotides are TGTGCCAGCTCACAGGGAGTTAGGGACAGGGCCGAGCAGTACTTC.

This clonotype was counted a few times. The J gene is TRBJ2-1, the V gene TRBV7-9; D not certain. This CDR3 has 13 residues. Per the germline V gene, CDR1 is SEHNR and CDR2 is FQNEAQ (reference sequence). V was shortened by 0 bases and J by 9 bases, with 9 bases between the two germline ends. DNA for the CDR3: TGTGCCAGCAGCTTAGCTACCACACTTGAGCAGTTCTTC. Translated, it gives CASSLATTLEQFF.

The CDR3 coding sequence is TGTGCCAGCAGCTTATCCGAAACGGCGACTTATGGCTACACCTTC. It translates to CASSLSETATYGYTF. This chain connects TRBV7-9 to TRBJ1-2; D remains unclear. The V gene lost 2 bases and the J gene lost 5 bases, with 15 bases spanning the gap. The CDR3 contains 15 residues. Per germline, CDR1 SEHNR and CDR2 FQNEAQ (reference sequence).

The chain employs TRBV5-8 and TRBJ2-1, with 7 bases lining up with TRBD1. The V and J ends lost 6 bases and 2 bases, in that order; junction bases with no gene match: 5. The germline V gene encodes CDR1 SGHTS and CDR2 YDEGEE. CDR3 length: 14 amino acids. CDR3 amino acids: CASNHRGPYNEQFF. The CDR3 coding sequence is TGTGCCAGCAACCACAGGGGCCCCTACAATGAGCAGTTCTTC.

V is TRBV7-9 and J is TRBJ2-1; weak D call: TRBD1 (5 bases). V was trimmed by 5 bases and J by 0 bases, leaving 11 bases between them. The CDR3 sequence is 15 residues long. The germline gives CDR1 SEHNR, CDR2 FQNEAQ (reference sequence). Here the CDR3 reads CASSRTQASYNEQFF. The CDR3 DNA reads TGTGCCAGCAGCCGGACACAAGCCTCCTACAATGAGCAGTTCTTC.

This clonotype has just a few counts. CDR3 residues: CSAKGGTGVLPLHF. CDR3 in DNA: TGCAGTGCGAAAGGAGGCACAGGGGTATTGCCCCTCCACTTT. The chain couples TRBV20-1 to TRBJ1-6; 7 bases align to TRBD1. The length of the CDR3 is 14 residues. V trimming: 6 bases; J trimming: 13 bases; junction bases outside the gene matches: 15. CDR1 DFQATT and CDR2 SNEGSKA come from the germline V gene (reference sequence).

The sample holds a few counts of this clonotype. The V and J genes are TRBV5-1 and TRBJ2-1, with D maybe TRBD2 (5 bases). Per germline, CDR1 SGHRS and CDR2 YFSETQ. The V and J ends lost 4 bases and 0 bases respectively, with 14 bases between them. The length of the CDR3 is 16 residues. CDR3: CASSAGSGSSYNEQFF. In DNA form, the CDR3 reads TGCGCCAGCAGCGCGGGTTCAGGTAGCTCCTACAATGAGCAGTTCTTC.

The chain is built from TRBV7-9 and TRBJ1-1; D is undetermined. V lost 5 bases to trimming and J lost 3 bases, with 10 bases between them. This CDR3 spans 13 amino acids. The germline V gene has CDR1 SEHNR and CDR2 FQNEAQ (reference sequence). The CDR3: CASSPDHDTEAFF. The CDR3 nucleotides read TGTGCCAGCAGCCCTGATCACGACACTGAAGCTTTCTTT. Supplemented by reference TRBV7-9 and TRBJ1-1, the full variable domain reads DTGVSQNPRHKITKRGQNVTFRCDPISEHNRLYWYRQTLGQGPEFLTYFQNEAQLEKSRLLSDRFSAERPKGSFSTLEIQRTEQGDSAMYLCASSPDHDTEAFFGQGTRLTVV.

The V call is TRBV24-1, the J call TRBJ2-3; tentatively, D is TRBD1 (5 bases). V was clipped by 4 bases and J by 3 bases, with 13 bases between them. The CDR3 extends over 15 amino acids. The V gene's germline CDR1 is KGHDR and CDR2 SFDVKD. The CDR3 sequence is CATSDRVYGTDTQYF. The CDR3 DNA reads TGTGCCACCAGTGACAGGGTTTACGGTACAGATACGCAGTATTTT.

The V gene is TRBV24-1, the J gene TRBJ1-4; 8 nucleotides match TRBD1. V lost 5 bases and J lost 4; bases outside the gene matches: 5. Germline values: CDR1 KGHDR, CDR2 SFDVKD. CDR3 size: 15 residues. CDR3 nucleotide sequence: TGTGCCACCAGTGCAGGGGGCACGAATAATGAAAAACTGTTTTTT. Amino acid sequence: CATSAGGTNNEKLFF.

The sample holds a few counts of this clonotype. V is TRBV9 and J is TRBJ1-5; weak D call: TRBD1 (5 bases). This CDR3 has 14 residues. Germline V CDR1 and CDR2: SGDLS, YYNGEE. V lost 3 bases and J lost 4, with 11 bases in between. CDR3 region: CASSAGGENQPQHF. Written as DNA, the CDR3 is TGTGCCAGCAGCGCCGGGGGGGAGAATCAGCCCCAGCATTTT.

This clonotype came up many times. The chain recombines TRBV7-6 with TRBJ2-3; perhaps TRBD1 as D (5 bases). The germline V gene has CDR1 SGHVS and CDR2 FNYEAQ. The CDR3 is 16 amino acids. V was shortened by 1 base and J by 0 bases, with 11 bases between the two germline ends. CDR3 DNA sequence: TGTGCCAGCAGCTTAGGAGTCAGGGAAAGCACAGATACGCAGTATTTT. Translating gives CASSLGVRESTDTQYF.

This clonotype was counted between two and nine times. V gene TRBV7-9 combines with J gene TRBJ2-1; D might be TRBD2 (6 bases). Looked up from germline, CDR1 is SEHNR and CDR2 is FQNEAQ (reference sequence). The CDR3 runs 15 residues. Trimming cost V 10 bases and J 4 bases, with 20 bases left between them. In DNA form, the CDR3 reads TGTGCCATCCTCAGGCCGGGAGTGCCATACAATGAGCAGTTCTTC. As protein: CAILRPGVPYNEQFF.

The V gene is TRBV4-1, the J gene TRBJ2-7; D remains unclear. Germline CDR1 is MGHRA and CDR2 is YSYEKL. Trimming shortened V by 0 bases and J by 0 bases, and 6 bases separated the two germline ends. The CDR3 is made up of 14 amino acids. CDR3 coding DNA: TGCGCCAGCAGCCAAGATGGCAACTCCTACGAGCAGTACGTC. Translating it yields CASSQDGNSYEQYV.

The chain combines TRBV20-1 with TRBJ2-7; no reliable D call. Germline-derived CDR1 and CDR2 are DFQATT and SNEGSKA (reference sequence). The V gene lost 3 bases and the J gene lost 5 bases, with 14 bases spanning the gap. This CDR3 contains 13 residues. The CDR3 coding sequence is TGCAGTGCTAGGAAAGTTCTAGACCACGAGCAGTACTTC. Amino acids: CSARKVLDHEQYF.

This clonotype has only a few counts. This chain connects TRBV18 to TRBJ1-6; D not certain. The CDR3 has 14 residues. CDR1 is KGHSH and CDR2 is LQKENI in the germline V gene. Trimming cost V 3 bases and J 8 bases, with 11 bases left between them. In nucleotides, the CDR3 is TGTGCCAGCTCACCTTATGGGGTGGATTCACCCCTCCACTTT. Protein: CASSPYGVDSPLHF.

The chain combines TRBV24-1 with TRBJ1-5; a possible D gene is TRBD1 (6 bases). Germline V CDR1 and CDR2: KGHDR, SFDVKD. V dropped 9 bases and J dropped 6 bases, with 20 bases sitting between them. This CDR3 region has 15 residues. CDR3 sequence reads: CATGSRTDQSQPQHF. The DNA of the CDR3 is TGTGCCACCGGATCTCGGACAGACCAATCTCAGCCCCAGCATTTT.

The V and J genes are TRBV28 and TRBJ2-2, with D tentatively TRBD2 (5 bases). Per germline, CDR1 MDHEN and CDR2 SYDVKM. There are 16 residues in the CDR3. V was shortened by 3 bases and J by 6 bases, with 17 bases between the two germline ends. CDR3 sequence reads: CASSFTGGSFAGELFF. The CDR3 region has the DNA TGTGCCAGCAGTTTTACTGGCGGGTCTTTCGCCGGGGAGCTGTTTTTT.